The clone carrying this T cell receptor beta chain was counted between two and nine times. The antigen is unknown. The germline V and J ends were trimmed by 2 bases and 12 bases, with 14 bases remaining between them. The CDR3 contains 12 residues. The data stem from a study of glioma-infiltrating T cells. Regarding the study as a whole: Tissue-blood divergence was below expectation in non-neoplastic patients, above in gliomas. Tissue and blood shared very few CDR3 sequences.

TCR alpha and beta CDR3 regions were amplified from RNA using iRepertoire nested multiplex PCR. Tissue mRNA or PBMC total RNA, about 90-450 ng, went into one-step reverse transcription and amplification. A single record per CDR3 protein comes from TCRdb applying MiXCR to the multiplex PCR reads. The sample has about 180,000 distinct CDR3 sequences, more than 35% seen once; the top ten hold around 5.3%. The origin of this receptor is a human donor with low-grade glioma or glioblastoma, undergoing nonglioma brain surgery, or in good health (not recorded which). The chain joins TRBV12-3 or TRBV12-4 to TRBJ2-7, with D perhaps matching TRBD2 (5 bases). Specimen: glioma tissue, nonneoplastic brain tissue, or PBMCs (not recorded which). CDR3 DNA sequence: TGTGCCAGCAGTTTATTGCGGGCCTCCCCGTACTTC. Protein: CASSLLRASPYF.